The sample holds a few counts of the clone carrying this T cell receptor (beta chain). The CDR3 contains 15 residues. V lost 4 bases and J lost 2, with 15 bases in between. Per germline, CDR1 MGHRA and CDR2 YSYEKL. Primers used in a second PCR of about 6 to 11 cycles were a sample-barcoded 5' primer and a J-beta primer mix. TCRdb called the 5' RACE reads again in MiXCR, with one record for every CDR3 protein. The data show a few hundred thousand distinct CDR3 sequences, roughly 29% seen once. The data stem from a study of blood T cells in healthy people across ages. Overall study: About one barcoded beta molecule per two T cells was the capture yield of template switching.

The clonotype originates from a woman aged 70 to 79 in good health. This chain joins TRBV4-1 and TRBJ2-7; unclear D gene. Sequences were obtained from blood. CDR3 DNA sequence: TGCGCCAGCAGCCTAAGGGCCACCCTGACCTACGAGCAGTACTTC. This codes for CASSLRATLTYEQYF.